The source of this T cell receptor beta chain is a study of blood T cell repertoires in COVID-19. Overall study: Specimens from acute and convalescent COVID-19 originated in the United States, Italy and Spain.

TCRdb keeps only in-frame clones here, not all; method: immunoSEQ multiplex PCR. The top ten clones hold 7.5% to 10% of a sample with 250,000 or so clones, just under 85% of them seen once. The trim removed 4 bases at V and 4 bases at J, leaving 7 bases unmatched. The CDR3 covers 14 residues. The germline gives CDR1 SGHDT, CDR2 YYEEEE. The J gene is TRBJ1-2, the V gene TRBV5-6, with TRBD1 matching 7 bases. The sequencing input was peripheral blood. This sequence originates from a man older than 75 with acute or convalescent COVID-19. In DNA, the CDR3 is TGTGCCAGCAGCCCGGGGGGGACAGTCTATGGCTACACCTTC. Translation gives CASSPGGTVYGYTF.